The 7 T cell receptor beta chains listed next were all sequenced from one sample in a study of blood T cell repertoires in COVID-19. TCRdb keeps only in-frame clones here, not all; method: immunoSEQ multiplex PCR. The top ten clones hold approximately 7.3% of a sample with about 210,000 clones, more than 75% of them seen once. The sequenced sample was PBMCs or T cells enriched from blood (not recorded which). All receptors derive from a man aged 25 to 40 in a cohort exposed to, infected with or recovered from COVID-19 (not recorded which).

J is TRBJ2-4 and V is TRBV28; 7 bases align to TRBD2. Per germline, CDR1 MDHEN and CDR2 SYDVKM. The CDR3 spans 12 residues. Trimming at V came to 1 base and at J to 12 bases, leaving 3 bases not matched to a gene. CDR3 in DNA: TGTGCCAGCAGTTTATTAGGGAGGGCTCAGTACTTC. It encodes CASSLLGRAQYF.

The rearrangement joins TRBV28 to TRBJ1-1; D is uncertain. Germline-derived CDR1 and CDR2 are MDHEN and SYDVKM. This CDR3 contains 14 residues. Between the trimmed V and J ends, which lost 0 bases and 4 bases, there was a span of 9 bases. CDR3 nucleotides: TGTGCCAGCAGTTTATGGGGTCGGGGCACTGAAGCTTTCTTT. Its protein is CASSLWGRGTEAFF.

The J gene is TRBJ2-2, the V gene TRBV27; TRBD1 is a possible D gene (7 bases). The CDR3 loop spans 20 amino acids. Germline CDR1 reads MNHEY; CDR2 reads SMNVEV (reference sequence). Between the trimmed V and J ends, which lost 5 bases and 0 bases, there was a span of 25 bases. The DNA of the CDR3 is TGTGCCAGCAGTCGGCCCTCAGTTCGGCAGGGGGGCTCGAACACCGGGGAGCTGTTTTTT. It encodes CASSRPSVRQGGSNTGELFF.

V and J are TRBV24-1 and TRBJ2-1; TRBD1 might be the D (6 bases). V was pared by 3 bases and J by 7 bases, with 15 bases between. CDR1 is KGHDR, CDR2 SFDVKD, per germline. The CDR3 length is 15 residues. This CDR3 reads CATSDPYRARNEQFF. For the CDR3, the DNA is TGTGCCACCAGTGATCCCTACAGGGCGAGGAATGAGCAGTTCTTC.

The rearrangement uses TRBV24-1 and TRBJ2-3; 7 bases fit TRBD2. Germline V gives CDR1 KGHDR, CDR2 SFDVKD. The V and J ends lost 9 bases and 0 bases, in that order; junction bases with no gene match: 8. The CDR3 length is 15 residues. The CDR3 is CATRAGTSSTDTQYF. The CDR3 DNA sequence: TGTGCCACCCGAGCGGGGACTTCTAGCACAGATACGCAGTATTTT.

The chain uses TRBV2 and TRBJ1-5; D not certain. The CDR3 contains 14 residues. The germline gives CDR1 SNHLY, CDR2 FYNNEI. V lost 3 bases and J 5 bases, leaving 11 bases between the germline ends. The CDR3 loop is CASSDQRRDQPQHF. The CDR3 DNA reads as TGTGCCAGCAGTGATCAGAGGCGGGATCAGCCCCAGCATTTT.

The chain recombines TRBV19 with TRBJ1-2, with D unclear. Germline CDR1 is LNHDA and CDR2 is SQIVND (reference sequence). The V end was cut by 5 bases, the J end by 4 bases, with 14 bases between. The CDR3 is 14 residues long. The CDR3 reads CASSPTELLYGYTF. The CDR3 coding sequence is TGTGCCAGTAGTCCCACAGAGTTACTCTATGGCTACACCTTC.